This TCR beta chain was profiled in a study of blood T cell repertoires in COVID-19. The overall study: Spain, Italy and the United States supplied samples that represented acute and convalescent COVID-19. Sample material is recorded as cDNA or gDNA derived from T cells, B-cell-depleted T cells, or PBMCs.

Germline CDR1 is MNHEY and CDR2 is SVGAGI. Trimming took off 3 bases at V and 6 bases at J, with 12 bases between the two ends. The CDR3 is 15 amino acids. In the authors' workflow: From reference gene primer amplification, estimates of nucleated cell counts were derived. Data came from immunoSEQ multiplex PCR; TCRdb stores just in-frame clones and leaves some out. V and J calls and clone size come straight from that table; D and trimming were deduced from the DNA. This sample yields almost 70,000 clones, of which around three quarters are seen a single time; 16% belongs to the top ten. Material: peripheral blood. The source is a man aged 55 to 70 with acute or convalescent COVID-19. This chain links TRBV6-5 with TRBJ1-6; D is undetermined. This chain's CDR3 is CASSYLGSGNSPLHF. The CDR3 region has the DNA TGTGCCAGCAGTTATCTGGGGAGTGGTAATTCACCCCTCCACTTT.